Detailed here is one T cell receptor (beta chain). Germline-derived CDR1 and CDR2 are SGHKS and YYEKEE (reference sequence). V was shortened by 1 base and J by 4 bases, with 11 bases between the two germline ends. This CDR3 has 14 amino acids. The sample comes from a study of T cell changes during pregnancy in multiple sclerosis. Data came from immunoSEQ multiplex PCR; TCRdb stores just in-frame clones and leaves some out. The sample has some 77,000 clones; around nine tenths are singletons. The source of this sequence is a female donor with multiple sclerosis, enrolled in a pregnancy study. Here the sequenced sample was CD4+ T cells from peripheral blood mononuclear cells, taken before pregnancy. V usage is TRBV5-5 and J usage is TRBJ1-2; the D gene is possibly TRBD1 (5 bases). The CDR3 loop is CASSLRGLSYGYTF. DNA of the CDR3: TGTGCCAGCAGCTTGAGGGGCCTGAGCTATGGCTACACCTTC.